A few counts support the clone carrying this T cell receptor beta chain. CDR3 length: 12 amino acids. V was shortened by 4 bases and J by 0 bases, with 4 bases between the two germline ends. Germline V gives CDR1 SQVTM, CDR2 ANQGSEA. TCRdb reanalysed the 5' RACE reads using MiXCR and keeps one entry per CDR3 protein. The table has tens of thousands of distinct CDR3 sequences, roughly 13% seen once; the top ten hold approximately 4.6%. The source of the sample is a study of spatial heterogeneity in lung cancer. This sample's time point: sample taken at primary tumor resection. TCRs were sequenced from unsorted whole RNA of tumor, nontumor lung or PBMC. Donors were roughly 70 untreated early-stage non-small cell lung cancer patients.

Specimen: PBMCs, collected at surgery. The J gene is TRBJ1-3, the V gene TRBV29-1; D remains ambiguous. The receptor was derived from a male donor with early-stage non-small cell lung cancer. The CDR3 protein is CSVVVSGNTIYF. In nucleotides, the CDR3 is TGCAGCGTTGTGGTCTCTGGAAACACCATATATTTT.